This T cell receptor (beta chain) was retrieved from a study of blood T cell repertoires in COVID-19 (dated by TCRdb to the early 2020s). Concerning the study at large: Collaborator samples came from the United States, Italy and Spain and covered acute and convalescent phases of COVID-19. Samples came from the ongoing ImmuneRACE study (first 160 participants) plus 1,254 subjects from 6 global collaborators. Nearly every sample came with metadata listing a de-identified subject ID, COVID-19 status, age in years and sex. Subjects who had been exposed to COVID-19, were actively infected with it, or had recovered from it provided the deeply sampled blood TCRbeta repertoires that made up the dataset. HLA class I and class II types, where available, came from metadata supplied by the sample provider rather than from assay-based typing. The repertoires were made available in a free public database intended to serve as a resource for research on the immune response to SARS-CoV-2. The material from the prospective study consisted of cDNA or gDNA derived from T cells, B-cell-depleted T cells, or PBMCs.

The germline V gene (reference sequence) yields LNHDA for CDR1 and SQIVND for CDR2. Trimming costs V 3 bases and J 5 bases, and their ends lie 13 bases apart. The CDR3 numbers 14 residues from cysteine through phenylalanine. Only CDR3 DNA remains: 42 bases, in frame from the first base. One collaborating source in Seattle enrolled patients while the patients were actively infected and followed the patients over time throughout the course of disease. Collaborating institutions collected whole blood in K2EDTA tubes following their own protocols. For TCRbeta analysis, collaborators shipped samples as frozen whole blood, isolated PBMCs, or DNA extracted from either of those sample types. TCRbeta CDR3 regions were amplified from genomic DNA using the immunoSEQ Assay, a bias-controlled multiplex PCR. In the source study's methods: The number of nucleated cells in each sample was estimated by amplification of reference gene primers within the assay. To quantify the absolute abundance of each unique TCRbeta CDR3 rearrangement, sequence reads were collapsed and filtered. For each sample, productive Simpson clonality was calculated as the square root of Simpson's diversity index over productive rearrangements. The table was pulled from immuneACCESS by TCRdb, which kept in-frame rearrangements only. Such tables lose some clones; where checked, under half of the loss comes from unresolved V genes, and the rest has no known cause. From that table come the V and J calls and clone size; the DNA was used to work out D and trimming. Counted in this sample were some 30,000 clones; 70% to 90% of them appeared once. The top ten clonotypes cover around 30% of the sample.

Of note for this clone: Its antigen has not been determined. Per-base quality was not reported, and no clone a single base away is much larger than it.

What the work shows at the level of the full study, not this receptor alone: The quantity of clinical and demographic metadata differed by source and by participant and was supplied without curation.

The receptor was derived from a woman aged 80 or older with COVID-19, enrolled during active disease. The source material was peripheral blood. The sequence links TRBV19 to TRBJ1-1; TRBD1 is a possible D gene, resting on 6 matching bases. The DNA sequence is given as TGTGCCAGTAGTATCAGGGGTGGACGGACTGAAGCTTTCTTT. This translates into CASSIRGGRTEAFF. Joined to the reference TRBV19 and TRBJ1-1 proteins, this CDR3 gives the full variable domain: DGGITQSPKYLFRKEGQNVTLSCEQNLNHDAMYWYRQDPGQGLRLIYYSQIVNDFQKGDIAEGYSVSREKKESFPLTVTSAQKNPTAFYLCASSIRGGRTEAFFGQGTRLTVV.